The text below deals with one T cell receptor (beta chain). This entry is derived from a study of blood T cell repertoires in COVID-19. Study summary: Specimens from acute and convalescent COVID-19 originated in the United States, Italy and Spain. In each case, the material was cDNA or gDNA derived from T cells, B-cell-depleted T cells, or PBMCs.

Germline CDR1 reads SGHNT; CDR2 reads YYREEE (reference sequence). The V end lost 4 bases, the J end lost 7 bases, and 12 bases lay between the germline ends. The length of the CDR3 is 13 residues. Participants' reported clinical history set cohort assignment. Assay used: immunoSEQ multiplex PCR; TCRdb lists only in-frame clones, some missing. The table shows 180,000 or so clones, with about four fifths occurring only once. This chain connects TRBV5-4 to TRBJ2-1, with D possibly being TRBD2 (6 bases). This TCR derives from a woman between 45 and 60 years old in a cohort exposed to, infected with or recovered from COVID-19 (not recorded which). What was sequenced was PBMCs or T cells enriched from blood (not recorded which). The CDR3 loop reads CASSPTRENEQFF. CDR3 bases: TGTGCCAGCAGCCCGACTAGAGAGAATGAGCAGTTCTTC.